This is a list of T cell receptor beta chains from one sample in a study of T cell responses to AZD1222 COVID-19 vaccine. Sequencing was performed with immunoSEQ multiplex PCR; in TCRdb, only in-frame clones are kept and a portion is missing. The sample has some 150,000 clones, 85% to 95% seen once. The sample was peripheral blood, taken on day 0 of MenACWY control vaccination. The receptors come from an adult in good health. The CDR3 runs from the conserved cysteine through the conserved F or W. The order of the fields is J gene, clone size, V gene, CDR3 protein. Clone size is shown for a subset of rows, as once, few, many or a class of expanded clone.

TRBJ1-2,NA,TRBV28,CASSLGGIGGPNIYGYTF
TRBJ2-7,NA,TRBV7-6,CASSLGTASSYEQYF
TRBJ1-3,few,TRBV7-2,CASSLGIGVDSGNTIYF
TRBJ1-2,once,TRBV2,CASSELNRALYGYTF
TRBJ2-1,NA,TRBV5-5,CASSLGPFNEQFF
TRBJ1-5,NA,TRBV19,CASSRQDSPQHF
TRBJ1-1,NA,TRBV12-3/TRBV12-4,CASISRPWTEAFF
TRBJ2-2,NA,TRBV6-5,CASRHGPGELFF
TRBJ2-7,NA,TRBV6-6,CASSHYDRVYEQYF
TRBJ1-1,NA,TRBV6-2/TRBV6-3,CASSYSSPVKAFF
TRBJ1-4,NA,TRBV5-1,CASSLGKNEKLFF
TRBJ2-7,NA,TRBV5-5,CASSLGTFSSYEQYF
TRBJ1-4,NA,TRBV5-1,CASSLGGRGGTNEKLFF
TRBJ1-5,NA,TRBV2,CASRDSNQPQHF
TRBJ1-3,NA,TRBV10-1,CASSGNSGNTIYF
TRBJ2-7,NA,TRBV10-1,CASSDPTWDRLSYEQYF
TRBJ1-5,few,TRBV6-1,CASSETWRDQPQHF
TRBJ1-2,NA,TRBV5-4,CASSSGVRVDYGYTF
TRBJ1-1,NA,TRBV19,CASRPGQNRVEAFF
TRBJ1-1,NA,TRBV19,CASSIVPDLNTEAFF
TRBJ1-2,once,TRBV4-3,CASSQFLGRAYGYTF
TRBJ2-1,once,TRBV2,CASKSLGTPSYNEQFF
TRBJ2-3,NA,TRBV7-9,CASSLRTGERDTQYF
TRBJ1-1,once,TRBV16,CASSHERYTEAFF
TRBJ1-2,NA,TRBV7-2,CASSLLPQNYGYTF
TRBJ2-7,NA,TRBV27,CASSLSGGVTYEQYF
TRBJ1-5,once,TRBV9,CASSVGGVQPQHF
TRBJ2-3,NA,TRBV7-2,CASKFLWGTDTQYF
TRBJ2-7,NA,TRBV19,CASSTSVDSEQYF
TRBJ2-1,NA,TRBV5-6,CASSLLAGGIITSYNEQFF
TRBJ2-7,NA,TRBV28,CASSLTAYEQYF
TRBJ1-1,once,TRBV10-3,CAISTDLNTEAFF
TRBJ2-1,once,TRBV28,CASSGGSDYNEQFF
TRBJ2-1,NA,TRBV18,CASSRGGATDEQFF
TRBJ1-2,NA,TRBV6-5,CASSNTPLGYGYTF
TRBJ2-2,NA,TRBV5-1,CASSLETGGTGELFF
TRBJ1-1,once,TRBV7-3,CASSYGGQTEAFF